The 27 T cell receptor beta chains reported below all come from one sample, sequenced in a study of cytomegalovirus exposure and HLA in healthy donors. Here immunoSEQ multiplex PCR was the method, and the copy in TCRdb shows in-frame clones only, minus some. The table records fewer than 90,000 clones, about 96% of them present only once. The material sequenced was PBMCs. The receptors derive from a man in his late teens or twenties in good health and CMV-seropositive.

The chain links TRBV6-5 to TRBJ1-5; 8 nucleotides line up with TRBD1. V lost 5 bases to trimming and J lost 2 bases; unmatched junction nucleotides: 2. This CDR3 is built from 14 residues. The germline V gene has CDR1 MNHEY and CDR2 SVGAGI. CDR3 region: CASSQGAGNQPQHF. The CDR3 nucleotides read TGTGCCAGCAGTCAGGGGGCCGGCAATCAGCCCCAGCATTTT.

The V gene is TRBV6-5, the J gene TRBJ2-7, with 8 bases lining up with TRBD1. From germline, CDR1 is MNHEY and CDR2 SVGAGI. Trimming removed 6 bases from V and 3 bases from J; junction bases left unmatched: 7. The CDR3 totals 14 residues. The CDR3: CASRESTGDYEQYF. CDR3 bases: TGTGCCAGCAGGGAATCGACAGGGGACTACGAGCAGTACTTC.

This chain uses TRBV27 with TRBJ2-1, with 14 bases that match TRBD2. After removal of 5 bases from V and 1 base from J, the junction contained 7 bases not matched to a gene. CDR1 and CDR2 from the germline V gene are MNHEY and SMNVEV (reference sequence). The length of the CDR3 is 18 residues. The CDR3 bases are TGTGCCAGCAGTCAGGGACTAGCGGGAGTTGGGTCCTACAATGAGCAGTTCTTC. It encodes CASSQGLAGVGSYNEQFF.

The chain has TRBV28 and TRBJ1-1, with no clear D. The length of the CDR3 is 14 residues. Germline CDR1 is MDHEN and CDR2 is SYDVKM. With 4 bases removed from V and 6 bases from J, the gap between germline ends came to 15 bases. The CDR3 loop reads CASSSQTPGAEAFF. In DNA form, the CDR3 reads TGTGCCAGCAGTTCCCAGACTCCCGGGGCTGAAGCTTTCTTT.

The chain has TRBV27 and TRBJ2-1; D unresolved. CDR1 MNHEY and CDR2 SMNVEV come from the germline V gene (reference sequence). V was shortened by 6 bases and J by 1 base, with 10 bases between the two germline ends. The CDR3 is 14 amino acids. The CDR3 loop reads CASSPRGSYNEQFF. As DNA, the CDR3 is TGTGCCAGCAGCCCCCGAGGTTCCTACAATGAGCAGTTCTTC.

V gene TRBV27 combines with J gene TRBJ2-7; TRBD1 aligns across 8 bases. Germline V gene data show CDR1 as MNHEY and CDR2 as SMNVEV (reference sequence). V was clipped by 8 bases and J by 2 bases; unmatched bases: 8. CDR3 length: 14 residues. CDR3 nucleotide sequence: TGTGCCAGCCATACGACAGGGGTCCCCTACGAGCAGTACTTC. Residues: CASHTTGVPYEQYF.

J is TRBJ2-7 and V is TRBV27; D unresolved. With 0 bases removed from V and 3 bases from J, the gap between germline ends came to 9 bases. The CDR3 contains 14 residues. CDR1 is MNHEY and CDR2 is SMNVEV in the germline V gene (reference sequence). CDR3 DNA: TGTGCCAGCAGTTTATCTTTCGGAGACTACGAGCAGTACTTC. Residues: CASSLSFGDYEQYF.

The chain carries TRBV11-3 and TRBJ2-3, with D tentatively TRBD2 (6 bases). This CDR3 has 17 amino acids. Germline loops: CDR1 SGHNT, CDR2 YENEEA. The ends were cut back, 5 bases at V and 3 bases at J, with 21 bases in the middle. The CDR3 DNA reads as TGTGCCAGCAGCCTTACCTTCTCCGCGGGGAGTACAGATACGCAGTATTTT. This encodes CASSLTFSAGSTDTQYF.

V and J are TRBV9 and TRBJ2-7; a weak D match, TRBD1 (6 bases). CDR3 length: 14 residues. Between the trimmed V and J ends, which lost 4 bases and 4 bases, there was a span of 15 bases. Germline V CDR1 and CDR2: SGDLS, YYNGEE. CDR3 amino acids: CASSPGQFGYEQYF. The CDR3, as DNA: TGTGCCAGCAGCCCCGGACAGTTCGGATACGAGCAGTACTTC. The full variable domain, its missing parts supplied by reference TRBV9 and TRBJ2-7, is DSGVTQTPKHLITATGQRVTLRCSPRSGDLSVYWYQQSLDQGLQFLIQYYNGEERAKGNILERFSAQQFPDLHSELNLSSLELGDSALYFCASSPGQFGYEQYFGPGTRLTVT.

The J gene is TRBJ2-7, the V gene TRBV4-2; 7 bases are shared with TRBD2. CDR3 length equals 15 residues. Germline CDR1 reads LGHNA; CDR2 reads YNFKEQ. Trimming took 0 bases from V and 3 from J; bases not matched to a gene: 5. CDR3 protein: CASSQEVREFYEQYF. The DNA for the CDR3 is TGTGCCAGCAGCCAAGAGGTGCGGGAGTTCTACGAGCAGTACTTC.

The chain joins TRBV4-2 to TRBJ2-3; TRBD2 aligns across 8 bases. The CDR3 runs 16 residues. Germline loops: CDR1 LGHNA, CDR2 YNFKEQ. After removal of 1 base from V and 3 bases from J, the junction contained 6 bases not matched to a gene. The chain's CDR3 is CASSQVSGTATDTQYF. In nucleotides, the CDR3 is TGTGCCAGCAGCCAAGTTAGCGGGACGGCAACAGATACGCAGTATTTT.

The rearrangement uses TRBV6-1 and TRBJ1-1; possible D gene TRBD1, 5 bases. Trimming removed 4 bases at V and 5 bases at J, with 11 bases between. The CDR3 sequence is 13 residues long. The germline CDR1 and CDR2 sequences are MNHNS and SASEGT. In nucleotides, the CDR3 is TGTGCCAGCAGTGGGGGCCGCGCGACTGAAGCTTTCTTT. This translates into CASSGGRATEAFF.

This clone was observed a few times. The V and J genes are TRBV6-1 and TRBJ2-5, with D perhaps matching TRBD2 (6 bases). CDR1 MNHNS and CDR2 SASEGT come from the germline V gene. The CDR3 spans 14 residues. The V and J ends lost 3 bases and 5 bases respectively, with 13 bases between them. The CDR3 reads CASSDGGAEETQYF. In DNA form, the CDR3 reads TGTGCCAGCAGTGATGGCGGGGCGGAGGAGACCCAGTACTTC.

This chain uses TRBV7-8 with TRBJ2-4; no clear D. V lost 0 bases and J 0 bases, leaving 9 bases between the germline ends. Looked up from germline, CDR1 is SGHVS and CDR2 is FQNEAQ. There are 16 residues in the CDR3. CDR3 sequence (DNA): TGTGCCAGCAGCTTAGCGGGCAGGTTAGCCAAAAACATTCAGTACTTC. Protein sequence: CASSLAGRLAKNIQYF.

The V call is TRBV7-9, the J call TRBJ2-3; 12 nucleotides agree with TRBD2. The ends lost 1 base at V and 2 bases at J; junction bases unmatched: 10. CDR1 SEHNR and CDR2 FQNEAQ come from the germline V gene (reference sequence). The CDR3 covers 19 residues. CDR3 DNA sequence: TGTGCCAGCAGCTTAGAGGGACTAGCGGGTCCTACGCCCACAGATACGCAGTATTTT. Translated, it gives CASSLEGLAGPTPTDTQYF.

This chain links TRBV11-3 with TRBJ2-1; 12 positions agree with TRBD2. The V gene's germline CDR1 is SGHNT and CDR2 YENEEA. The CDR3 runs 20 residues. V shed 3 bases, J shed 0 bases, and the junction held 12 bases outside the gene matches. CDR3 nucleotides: TGTGCCAGCAGCTTTGTCCCGGGACTAGCGGGTGAGACCTCCTACAATGAGCAGTTCTTC. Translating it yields CASSFVPGLAGETSYNEQFF.

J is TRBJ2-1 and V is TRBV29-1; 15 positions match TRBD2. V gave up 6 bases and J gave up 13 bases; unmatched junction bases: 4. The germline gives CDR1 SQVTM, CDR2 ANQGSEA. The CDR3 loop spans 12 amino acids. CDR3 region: CSVGLAGGPQFF. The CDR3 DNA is TGCAGCGTCGGACTAGCGGGAGGGCCTCAGTTCTTC.

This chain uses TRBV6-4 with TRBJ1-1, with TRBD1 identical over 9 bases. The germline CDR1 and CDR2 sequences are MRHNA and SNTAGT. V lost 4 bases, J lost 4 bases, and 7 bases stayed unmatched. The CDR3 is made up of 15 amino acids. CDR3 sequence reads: CASSGSGQGTTEAFF. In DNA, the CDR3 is TGTGCCAGCAGTGGTTCGGGACAGGGTACCACTGAAGCTTTCTTT.

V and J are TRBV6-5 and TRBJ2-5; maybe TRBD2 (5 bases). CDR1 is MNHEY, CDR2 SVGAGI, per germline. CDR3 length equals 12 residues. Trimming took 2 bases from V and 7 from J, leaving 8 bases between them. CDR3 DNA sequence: TGTGCCAGCAGTTACCCGGGGAGGACCCAGTACTTC. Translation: CASSYPGRTQYF.

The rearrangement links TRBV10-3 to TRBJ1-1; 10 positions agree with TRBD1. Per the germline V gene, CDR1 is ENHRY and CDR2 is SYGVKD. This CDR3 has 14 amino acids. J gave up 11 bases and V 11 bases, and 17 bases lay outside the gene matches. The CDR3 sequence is CAADGGTGTGVAFF. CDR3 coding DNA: TGTGCCGCGGACGGGGGGACCGGGACAGGGGTCGCTTTCTTT.

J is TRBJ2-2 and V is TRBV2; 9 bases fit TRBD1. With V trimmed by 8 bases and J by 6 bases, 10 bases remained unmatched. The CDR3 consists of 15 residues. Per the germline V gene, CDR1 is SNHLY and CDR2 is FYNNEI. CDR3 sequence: CASSSPDRGAGELFF. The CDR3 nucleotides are TGTGCCAGCTCCAGCCCCGACAGGGGGGCCGGGGAGCTGTTTTTT.

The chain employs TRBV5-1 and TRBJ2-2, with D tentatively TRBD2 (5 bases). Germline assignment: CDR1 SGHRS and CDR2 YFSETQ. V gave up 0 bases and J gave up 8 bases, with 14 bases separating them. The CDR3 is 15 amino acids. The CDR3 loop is CASSLELASSGELFF. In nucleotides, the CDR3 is TGCGCCAGCAGCTTGGAGCTAGCATCATCGGGGGAGCTGTTTTTT.

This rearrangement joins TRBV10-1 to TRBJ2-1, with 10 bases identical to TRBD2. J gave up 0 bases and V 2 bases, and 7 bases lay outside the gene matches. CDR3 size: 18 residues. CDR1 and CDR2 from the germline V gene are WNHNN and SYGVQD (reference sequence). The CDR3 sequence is CASSEMGLASSSYNEQFF. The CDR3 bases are TGCGCCAGCAGTGAGATGGGACTAGCGTCGAGCTCCTACAATGAGCAGTTCTTC.

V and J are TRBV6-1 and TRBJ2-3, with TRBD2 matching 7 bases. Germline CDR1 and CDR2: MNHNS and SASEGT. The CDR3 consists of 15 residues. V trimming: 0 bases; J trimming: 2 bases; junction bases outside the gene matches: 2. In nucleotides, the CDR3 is TGTGCCAGCAGTGAAGCTAGCGGGCACACAGATACGCAGTATTTT. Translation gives CASSEASGHTDTQYF.

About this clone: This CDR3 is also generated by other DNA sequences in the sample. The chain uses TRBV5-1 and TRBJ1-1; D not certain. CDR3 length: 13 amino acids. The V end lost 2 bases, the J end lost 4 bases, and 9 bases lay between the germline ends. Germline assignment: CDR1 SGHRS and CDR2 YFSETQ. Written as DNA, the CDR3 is TGCGCCAGCAGCTTAACCGAGGGCACTGAAGCTTTCTTT. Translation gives CASSLTEGTEAFF.

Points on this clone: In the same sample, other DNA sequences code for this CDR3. CDR3: CASSLGQGYNEQFF. CDR3 nucleotide sequence: TGCGCCAGCAGCCTAGGACAGGGGTACAATGAGCAGTTCTTC. This sequence joins TRBV5-1 and TRBJ2-1, with TRBD1 identical over 9 bases. This CDR3 has 14 amino acids. After removal of 4 bases from V and 4 bases from J, the junction contained 3 bases not matched to a gene. CDR1 SGHRS and CDR2 YFSETQ come from the germline V gene.

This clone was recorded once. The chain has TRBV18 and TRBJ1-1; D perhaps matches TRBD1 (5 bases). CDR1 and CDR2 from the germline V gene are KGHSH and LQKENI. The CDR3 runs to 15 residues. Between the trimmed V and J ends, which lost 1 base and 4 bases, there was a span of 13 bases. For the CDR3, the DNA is TGTGCCAGCTCACCACTGGCAGGGTGGCGCACTGAAGCTTTCTTT. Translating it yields CASSPLAGWRTEAFF.